Below are 29 T cell receptor beta chains sequenced from a single sample in a study of T cells after yellow fever vaccination. Via MiXCR, TCRdb re-called the 5' RACE reads, giving one row per CDR3 protein. The data hold 550,000 to 750,000 distinct CDR3 sequences, with 13% observed a single time. Sequenced material: PBMCs, taken on the day of the yellow fever booster vaccination. The receptors stem from a man in his thirties or forties who received the YFV17D yellow fever vaccine.

This clonotype was counted only a few times. V is TRBV24-1 and J is TRBJ1-5; TRBD1 is a possible D gene (6 bases). CDR1 is KGHDR, CDR2 SFDVKD, per germline. Trimming took 5 bases from V and 7 from J, leaving 14 bases between them. The CDR3 has 14 residues. DNA of the CDR3: TGTGCCACCAGTGCCCCGGGGGCAGGGCAGCCCCAGCATTTT. Encoded protein: CATSAPGAGQPQHF.

The sample holds a few counts of this clonotype. V and J are TRBV7-9 and TRBJ1-4; D uncertain. Germline V gene sequence: CDR1 SEHNR, CDR2 FQNEAQ (reference sequence). This CDR3 has 12 amino acids. Trimming took off 4 bases at V and 4 bases at J, with 4 bases between the two ends. Here the CDR3 reads CASSSDNEKLFF. DNA for the CDR3: TGTGCCAGCAGCTCAGATAATGAAAAACTGTTTTTT.

In this sample, this clonotype turned up a few times. This rearrangement joins TRBV6-2 or TRBV6-3 to TRBJ2-3, with 8 bases identical to TRBD2. The V and J ends lost 6 bases and 4 bases, in that order; junction bases with no gene match: 15. The CDR3 totals 17 residues. Germline CDR1 reads MNHEY; CDR2 reads SVGEGT. CDR3 loop: CASSVEAGVGWSDTQYF. The CDR3 coding sequence is TGTGCCAGCAGCGTCGAAGCGGGAGTCGGCTGGTCAGATACGCAGTATTTT.

A few counts support this clonotype. The rearrangement joins TRBV14 to TRBJ2-5, with D hard to call. Germline assignment: CDR1 SGHDN and CDR2 FVKESK. V gave up 0 bases and J gave up 3 bases, with 8 bases separating them. The CDR3 is 14 amino acids. This CDR3 reads CASSQDGPEETQYF. DNA for the CDR3: TGTGCCAGCAGCCAAGACGGGCCAGAAGAGACCCAGTACTTC.

This rearrangement joins TRBV4-2 to TRBJ1-3; no firm D call. The ends were cut back, 1 base at V and 3 bases at J, with 10 bases in the middle. Germline V lookup: CDR1 LGHNA, CDR2 YNFKEQ. This CDR3 spans 15 amino acids. CDR3 residues: CASSQVEQRGNTIYF. Here the CDR3 DNA reads TGTGCCAGCAGCCAAGTGGAACAACGTGGAAACACCATATATTTT.

The chain couples TRBV9 to TRBJ1-2; D is unresolved. The V end was cut by 2 bases, the J end by 2 bases, with 7 bases between. Germline CDR1 is SGDLS and CDR2 is YYNGEE. This CDR3 region has 13 residues. The CDR3, as DNA: TGTGCCAGCAGCGTTGTAGGGAACTATGGCTACACCTTC. This codes for CASSVVGNYGYTF.

V is TRBV6-2 or TRBV6-3 and J is TRBJ2-1; 7 nucleotides align to TRBD2. The J segment lost 7 bases and the V segment lost 2 bases, leaving 5 bases of the junction unmatched. Germline V gene sequence: CDR1 MNHEY, CDR2 SVGEGT. This CDR3 spans 14 amino acids. CDR3 loop: CASSYAGVGNEQFF. The CDR3 bases are TGTGCCAGCAGTTACGCGGGAGTCGGTAATGAGCAGTTCTTC.

This chain uses TRBV6-2 or TRBV6-3 with TRBJ2-5; TRBD2 matches at 8 bases. Germline V gene sequence: CDR1 MNHEY, CDR2 SVGEGT. This CDR3 comprises 15 residues. V lost 7 bases and J lost 2; bases outside the gene matches: 9. The CDR3 reads CASKGSGMGQETQYF. CDR3 coding DNA: TGTGCCAGCAAGGGTAGCGGGATGGGACAAGAGACCCAGTACTTC.

This sequence joins TRBV20-1 and TRBJ1-5, with unresolved D. The CDR3 consists of 12 residues. The V gene's germline CDR1 is DFQATT and CDR2 SNEGSKA (reference sequence). Between the trimmed V and J ends, which lost 8 bases and 0 bases, there was a span of 8 bases. In DNA form, the CDR3 reads TGCAGTACTTCAGGTAGCAATCAGCCCCAGCATTTT. Encoded protein: CSTSGSNQPQHF.

The chain is built from TRBV19 and TRBJ2-1; weak D call: TRBD1 (6 bases). Germline assignment: CDR1 LNHDA and CDR2 SQIVND (reference sequence). CDR3 length equals 14 residues. The V gene lost 10 bases and the J gene lost 1 base, with 14 bases spanning the gap. The CDR3 DNA reads TGTGCCACTCAGGGGTCTGCGTCCTACAATGAGCAGTTCTTC. The encoded protein is CATQGSASYNEQFF.

This clonotype occurred a few times. The chain is built from TRBV7-2 and TRBJ1-6; 7 bases agree with TRBD1. V shed 10 bases, J shed 7 bases, and the junction held 13 bases outside the gene matches. Germline V CDR1 and CDR2: SGHTA, FQGNSA. CDR3 size: 15 residues. As DNA, the CDR3 is TGTGCCACGACCGCGGAGGGGGCTGGGAATTCACCCCTCCACTTT. Translating gives CATTAEGAGNSPLHF.

In DNA, the CDR3 is TGTGCCAGCAGTTTCGGGACTAGCGGGATAAACACAGATACGCAGTATTTT. It is translated as CASSFGTSGINTDTQYF. The chain joins TRBV12-3 or TRBV12-4 to TRBJ2-3, with 13 positions matching TRBD2. V lost 3 bases and J lost 2; bases outside the gene matches: 5. The CDR3 length is 17 residues.

The chain links TRBV24-1 to TRBJ1-5; weak D call: TRBD1 (6 bases). The V gene lost 7 bases and the J gene lost 4 bases, with 13 bases spanning the gap. Germline values: CDR1 KGHDR, CDR2 SFDVKD. CDR3 length: 14 residues. CDR3 sequence reads: CATRGEGVNQPQHF. As DNA, the CDR3 is TGTGCCACCAGAGGCGAGGGGGTGAATCAGCCCCAGCATTTT.

V and J are TRBV5-6 and TRBJ2-2; no firm D call. The CDR3 runs 15 residues. Germline V lookup: CDR1 SGHDT, CDR2 YYEEEE. V shed 1 base and J shed 4 bases, with 11 bases lying between them. DNA for the CDR3: TGTGCCAGCAGCTTGAACCGAGTGACCACCGGGGAGCTGTTTTTT. It specifies CASSLNRVTTGELFF.

This clonotype appeared a few times. The chain couples TRBV6-2 or TRBV6-3 to TRBJ2-7, with TRBD2 matching over 7 bases. The junction had 6 bases not matched to a gene; V was cut back by 0 bases and J by 1 base. Germline-derived CDR1 and CDR2 are MNHEY and SVGEGT. The CDR3 is 16 residues long. CDR3 sequence: CASSYSKASGSYEQYF. CDR3 nucleotides: TGTGCCAGCAGTTACTCGAAAGCTAGCGGATCCTACGAGCAGTACTTC.

The chain is built from TRBV15 and TRBJ1-6, with D perhaps matching TRBD1 (5 bases). The germline CDR1 and CDR2 sequences are LNHNV and YYDKDF (reference sequence). The CDR3 sequence is 17 residues long. The V end was cut by 5 bases, the J end by 3 bases, with 17 bases between. CDR3 bases: TGTGCCACCAGCCCCGTGGAGGGGAGTAACTATAATTCACCCCTCCACTTT. This gives the protein CATSPVEGSNYNSPLHF.

In its sample, this clonotype was seen a few times. V is TRBV5-1 and J is TRBJ2-7; D unclear. Germline V CDR1 and CDR2: SGHRS, YFSETQ. The CDR3 totals 12 residues. Trimming stripped 3 bases from V and 7 bases from J, with 11 bases between. In nucleotides, the CDR3 is TGCGCCAGCAGCTCTTCGGGCAAGGAGCAGTACTTC. This sequence encodes CASSSSGKEQYF.

This chain links TRBV10-3 with TRBJ2-1; 11 bases map to TRBD2. This CDR3 is 17 amino acids long. V lost 4 bases to trimming and J lost 0 bases; unmatched junction nucleotides: 5. Per the germline V gene, CDR1 is ENHRY and CDR2 is SYGVKD. The CDR3 is CAISGITSGSSYNEQFF. CDR3 nucleotide sequence: TGTGCCATCAGTGGTATCACTAGCGGGAGCTCCTACAATGAGCAGTTCTTC.

This clonotype appeared a few times. V gene TRBV20-1 combines with J gene TRBJ2-1; 9 bases are shared with TRBD1. This CDR3 region has 13 residues. Per the germline V gene, CDR1 is DFQATT and CDR2 is SNEGSKA (reference sequence). The CDR3, as DNA: TGCAGGCTTTCCGGGACAGGGATCAATGAGCAGTTCTTC. This gives the protein CRLSGTGINEQFF.

The table lists this clonotype with a few counts. The CDR3 DNA is TGTGCCAGCGGAATTAGCGGGACCAACACCGGGGAGCTGTTTTTT. Its translation is CASGISGTNTGELFF. The rearrangement joins TRBV6-1 to TRBJ2-2; 8 positions agree with TRBD2. The CDR3 is 15 amino acids. The ends lost 8 bases at V and 2 bases at J; junction bases unmatched: 7. Germline-derived CDR1 and CDR2 are MNHNS and SASEGT.

This clonotype was observed at least ten times. The chain recombines TRBV7-2 with TRBJ2-1; 11 nucleotides match TRBD2. Germline V gene sequence: CDR1 SGHTA, CDR2 FQGNSA. V trimming: 0 bases; J trimming: 5 bases; junction bases outside the gene matches: 3. This CDR3 has 16 residues. For the CDR3, the DNA is TGTGCCAGCAGCTTAGCCCTAGCGGGAGGCCACAATGAGCAGTTCTTC. This gives the protein CASSLALAGGHNEQFF.

The chain recombines TRBV6-1 with TRBJ2-3; D is possibly TRBD1 (5 bases). Trimming left V 4 bases short and J 2 bases short, with 7 bases between. The CDR3 sequence is 13 residues long. Looked up from germline, CDR1 is MNHNS and CDR2 is SASEGT. CDR3 sequence (DNA): TGTGCCAGCAGTGGGACAACCACAGATACGCAGTATTTT. As protein: CASSGTTTDTQYF.

This clonotype was observed at least ten times. The chain joins TRBV7-7 to TRBJ2-5, with D possibly being TRBD2 (5 bases). V lost 7 bases and J lost 5, with 11 bases in between. This CDR3 is built from 12 residues. Germline CDR1 and CDR2: SSHAT and FNYEAQ (reference sequence). Here the CDR3 DNA reads TGTGCCAGCACCCCGGGCGGGGAGACCCAGTACTTC. Encoded protein: CASTPGGETQYF. The full variable domain, completed using reference TRBV7-7 and TRBJ2-5, is GAGVSQSPRYKVTKRGQDVTLRCDPISSHATLYWYQQALGQGPEFLTYFNYEAQPDKSGLPSDRFSAERPEGSISTLTIQRTEQRDSAMYRCASTPGGETQYFGPGTRLLVL.

The table lists this clonotype with many counts. The V gene is TRBV6-2 or TRBV6-3, the J gene TRBJ2-2; TRBD2 agrees at 11 bases. Germline V gene sequence: CDR1 MNHEY, CDR2 SVGEGT. V lost 2 bases and J lost 6; bases outside the gene matches: 5. CDR3 length: 16 amino acids. The DNA of the CDR3 is TGTGCCAGCAGTTACGCCACTAGCGGGAGTTCCGGGGAGCTGTTTTTT. Translation: CASSYATSGSSGELFF.

This clonotype was observed a few times. The chain has TRBV2 and TRBJ2-2; D remains unclear. This CDR3 is built from 14 residues. Trimming removed 4 bases from V and 6 bases from J, with 12 bases in between. Germline CDR1 and CDR2: SNHLY and FYNNEI. The CDR3 DNA is TGTGCCAGCAGTGCCTATTTTGAGGCCGGGGAGCTGTTTTTT. Translation gives CASSAYFEAGELFF. Using reference TRBV2 and TRBJ2-2 for the parts outside the CDR3, the full variable domain is EPEVTQTPSHQVTQMGQEVILRCVPISNHLYFYWYRQILGQKVEFLVSFYNNEISEKSEIFDDQFSVERPDGSNFTLKIRSTKLEDSAMYFCASSAYFEAGELFFGEGSRLTVL.

V gene TRBV6-1 combines with J gene TRBJ2-1; D remains unclear. Trimming shortened V by 6 bases and J by 8 bases, and 14 bases separated the two germline ends. The CDR3 sequence is 13 residues long. Germline lookup yields CDR1 MNHNS and CDR2 SASEGT. In DNA form, the CDR3 reads TGTGCCAGCAGCCTACAGTCTAGTTATGAGCAGTTCTTC. Residues: CASSLQSSYEQFF.

The sample holds a few counts of this clonotype. This CDR3 is CASSHTSQPGQSYNEQFF. The CDR3 coding sequence is TGTGCCAGCAGTCATACCAGCCAACCGGGACAGTCGTACAATGAGCAGTTCTTC. The chain employs TRBV2 and TRBJ2-1; 7 nucleotides agree with TRBD1. With 5 bases clipped from V and 4 bases from J, the junction kept 17 bases outside the gene matches. CDR1 and CDR2 from the germline V gene are SNHLY and FYNNEI. This CDR3 spans 18 amino acids.

This rearrangement joins TRBV15 to TRBJ2-7, with 7 nucleotides matching TRBD1. Germline CDR1 and CDR2: LNHNV and YYDKDF (reference sequence). Losses at the gene ends were 5 bases for V and 3 bases for J; bases not matched to a gene: 7. The CDR3 runs 14 residues. The CDR3 coding sequence is TGTGCCACCAGCGGCCCCACAGGGGACTACGAGCAGTACTTC. Encoded protein: CATSGPTGDYEQYF.

The chain employs TRBV4-2 and TRBJ2-3; 9 bases are shared with TRBD1. The ends lost 2 bases at V and 0 bases at J; junction bases unmatched: 3. Germline assignment: CDR1 LGHNA and CDR2 YNFKEQ. This CDR3 is built from 16 residues. CDR3 DNA: TGTGCCAGCAGCCAACCGACAGGGGGAAGCACAGATACGCAGTATTTT. Amino acid sequence: CASSQPTGGSTDTQYF.